This T cell receptor beta chain was sequenced during a study of beta chain features in type 1 diabetes. Germline loops: CDR1 SGHRS, CDR2 YFSETQ. The CDR3 spans 17 residues. J gave up 5 bases and V 6 bases, and 15 bases lay outside the gene matches. Expressed TCRB transcripts were sequenced after all isolated RNA was converted to cDNA. Each sample of naive, central memory or regulatory T cells had, on average, about 3.57 million reads. Data came from immunoSEQ multiplex PCR; TCRdb stores just in-frame clones and leaves some out. The sample has 350,000 to 450,000 clones, about 15% seen once. The gene calls are TRBV5-1 and TRBJ2-1, with 9 bases lining up with TRBD2. The source material was naive CD4+ T cells from blood. This receptor was obtained from a man aged 30-40 years in good health. Here the CDR3 reads CASTPPGREGLHNEQFF. CDR3 sequence (DNA): TGCGCCAGCACCCCACCGGGGCGGGAGGGCCTTCACAATGAGCAGTTCTTC. The variable domain in full, completed from reference TRBV5-1 and TRBJ2-1, reads KAGVTQTPRYLIKTRGQQVTLSCSPISGHRSVSWYQQTPGQGLQFLFEYFSETQRNKGNFPGRFSGRQFSNSRSEMNVSTLELGDSALYLCASTPPGREGLHNEQFFGPGTRLTVL.